Sequencing of this T cell receptor (beta chain) was carried out in a study of regulatory T cells in long-lasting Graves disease. Deletions cut 8 bases from V and 7 bases from J, with 17 bases between. The CDR3 is 13 residues long. Germline V gene sequence: CDR1 SGHAT, CDR2 FQNNGV. Regarding time point: persistent/refractory GD, antithyroid drugs over 5 years with positive TRAb. Extracted RNA from PBMCs served as the source of the TCR library. This clonotype was recorded many times. According to the study, TCR beta libraries were built with iRepertoire HTBI primers and CDR3-region Arm-PCR. TCRdb reprocessed the multiplex PCR reads via MiXCR and lists one record per CDR3 protein. Of 400,000 or so distinct CDR3 sequences listed, roughly a quarter are singletons.

Sequenced material: peripheral blood mononuclear cells (PBMCs), taken when the disease was refractory, from a patient treated with antithyroid drugs. The rearrangement links TRBV11-2 to TRBJ2-5; possible D gene TRBD1, 6 bases. This TCR came from a female donor with Graves disease. The DNA for the CDR3 is TGTGCCAGCGGGCTATCACCGACAGGGACCCAGTACTTC. Residues: CASGLSPTGTQYF.